This passage covers 14 T cell receptor beta chains from one sample sequenced in a study of T cell responses to AZD1222 COVID-19 vaccine. The data were produced by immunoSEQ multiplex PCR, yet TCRdb's version contains in-frame clones alone and is incomplete. Here the sample spans approximately 90,000 clones, approximately 92% being singletons. The source material was peripheral blood, sampled on day 0 of AZD1222 vaccination. These receptors all come from an adult in good health.

The gene calls are TRBV5-1 and TRBJ2-1; 10 nucleotides align to TRBD2. J gave up 3 bases and V 0 bases, and 0 bases lay outside the gene matches. Germline V lookup: CDR1 SGHRS, CDR2 YFSETQ. CDR3 length equals 15 residues. DNA of the CDR3: TGCGCCAGCAGCTTGGTAGCGGGGGGCTACAATGAGCAGTTCTTC. Its protein product is CASSLVAGGYNEQFF.

The chain recombines TRBV3-1 (or the pseudogene TRBV3-2) with TRBJ1-1; D remains ambiguous. Trimming stripped 4 bases from V and 1 base from J, with 13 bases between. Germline V CDR1 and CDR2: LGHDT, YNNKEL (reference sequence). The CDR3 covers 15 residues. CDR3 nucleotides: TGTGCCAGCAGCCCAGACCTTACACAGAACACTGAAGCTTTCTTT. This encodes CASSPDLTQNTEAFF.

The genes are TRBV24-1 and TRBJ1-2; 9 bases agree with TRBD1. CDR1 and CDR2 from the germline V gene are KGHDR and SFDVKD. The CDR3 is 14 residues long. Losses at the gene ends were 4 bases for V and 3 bases for J; bases not matched to a gene: 2. CDR3 DNA sequence: TGTGCCACCAGTGACAGACAGGGGGACTATGGCTACACCTTC. It is translated as CATSDRQGDYGYTF.

The chain combines TRBV11-2 with TRBJ2-6, with TRBD1 as a possible D gene (5 bases). Germline V gives CDR1 SGHAT, CDR2 FQNNGV. The CDR3 contains 16 residues. Trimming removed 5 bases from V and 2 bases from J, with 13 bases in between. Here the CDR3 DNA reads TGTGCCAGCAGCACCCTTTCAGGGACTGGGGCCAACGTCCTGACTTTC. Its translation: CASSTLSGTGANVLTF. The variable domain in full, with the rest retrieved from reference TRBV11-2 and TRBJ2-6, is EAGVAQSPRYKIIEKRQSVAFWCNPISGHATLYWYQQILGQGPKLLIQFQNNGVVDDSQLPKDRFSAERLKGVDSTLKIQPAKLEDSAVYLCASSTLSGTGANVLTFGAGSRLTVL.

The rearrangement joins TRBV10-3 to TRBJ1-1, with D possibly matching TRBD1 (5 bases). The CDR3 totals 14 residues. The germline V and J ends were trimmed by 7 bases and 0 bases, with 12 bases remaining between them. Germline CDR1 is ENHRY and CDR2 is SYGVKD. CDR3 nucleotide sequence: TGTGCCATCAAAAAACAGGCATTGAACACTGAAGCTTTCTTT. Amino acid sequence: CAIKKQALNTEAFF.

The rearrangement links TRBV5-1 to TRBJ2-7; D perhaps matches TRBD2 (5 bases). The CDR3 spans 16 residues. Trimming pared 4 bases from V and 1 base from J, leaving 18 bases between. CDR1 SGHRS and CDR2 YFSETQ come from the germline V gene. CDR3 loop: CASSLGVDLRSYEQYF. The DNA of the CDR3 is TGCGCCAGCAGCCTGGGAGTGGACCTCCGTTCCTACGAGCAGTACTTC.

The rearrangement uses TRBV12-3 or TRBV12-4 and TRBJ2-1, with D possibly matching TRBD2 (5 bases). The CDR3 is made up of 11 amino acids. Deletions cut 8 bases from V and 8 bases from J, with 10 bases between. The DNA for the CDR3 is TGTGCCAGCTCGGGGTTTGATGAGCAGTTCTTC. It codes for CASSGFDEQFF.

The V gene is TRBV4-3, the J gene TRBJ1-1; a weak D match, TRBD1 (6 bases). The germline CDR1 and CDR2 sequences are LGHNA and YSLEER. Trimming removed 4 bases at V and 0 bases at J, with 24 bases between. The CDR3 runs to 19 residues. As DNA, the CDR3 is TGCGCCAGCAGCCTGAACGCGCCAGGGGATTTCCAGCTGAACACTGAAGCTTTCTTT. It codes for CASSLNAPGDFQLNTEAFF.

The chain carries TRBV30 and TRBJ2-1; a weak D match, TRBD2 (7 bases). Germline V gene lookup returns CDR1 GTSNPN and CDR2 SVGIG (reference sequence). There are 17 residues in the CDR3. V lost 0 bases to trimming and J lost 7 bases, with 22 bases between them. The CDR3, as DNA: TGTGCCTGGAGTGTACCGAGGGGGGGGAGCATGTGGAATGAGCAGTTCTTC. Its protein is CAWSVPRGGSMWNEQFF.

This clone came up once. J is TRBJ1-2 and V is TRBV6-1; D may be TRBD1 (6 bases). Trimming left V 3 bases short and J 7 bases short, with 18 bases between. The CDR3 is made up of 15 amino acids. The germline CDR1 and CDR2 sequences are MNHNS and SASEGT. The CDR3 bases are TGTGCCAGCAGTGAGTCGACAGGCGGTCTTGCTGGCTACACCTTC. Amino acid sequence: CASSESTGGLAGYTF.

The chain is built from TRBV7-3 and TRBJ2-1; D call uncertain. The CDR3 sequence is 15 residues long. Germline CDR1 and CDR2: SGHTA and FQGTGA. V was clipped by 8 bases and J by 5 bases, with 19 bases between them. CDR3 DNA: TGTGCCAGCTCTGAGATAGGTGTGGCCGACAATGAGCAGTTCTTC. The encoded protein is CASSEIGVADNEQFF.

This clone was observed once. The chain uses TRBV5-8 and TRBJ2-5, with TRBD1 matching 7 bases. V lost 0 bases to trimming and J lost 14 bases; unmatched junction nucleotides: 7. The V gene's germline CDR1 is SGHTS and CDR2 YDEGEE. The CDR3 extends over 12 amino acids. Written as DNA, the CDR3 is TGTGCCAGCAGCTTGGACAGGGGCCACCTATACTTC. As protein: CASSLDRGHLYF.

The rearrangement joins TRBV5-6 to TRBJ2-3, with D uncertain. The germline V and J ends were trimmed by 3 bases and 6 bases, with 11 bases remaining between them. Per the germline V gene, CDR1 is SGHDT and CDR2 is YYEEEE. This CDR3 region has 13 residues. CDR3 protein: CASSSGFRDTQYF. The CDR3 bases are TGTGCCAGCAGCTCTGGCTTCCGGGATACGCAGTATTTT.

This clone was seen a few times. In the same sample, other DNA sequences code for this CDR3. The chain has TRBV5-1 and TRBJ2-1, with D possibly TRBD2 on 5 matching bases. The CDR3 contains 14 residues. Trimming took 2 bases from V and 2 from J, leaving 8 bases between them. Per germline, CDR1 SGHRS and CDR2 YFSETQ. DNA of the CDR3: TGCGCCAGCAGCTTATCCGGGGCCTACAATGAGCAGTTCTTC. Protein sequence: CASSLSGAYNEQFF.